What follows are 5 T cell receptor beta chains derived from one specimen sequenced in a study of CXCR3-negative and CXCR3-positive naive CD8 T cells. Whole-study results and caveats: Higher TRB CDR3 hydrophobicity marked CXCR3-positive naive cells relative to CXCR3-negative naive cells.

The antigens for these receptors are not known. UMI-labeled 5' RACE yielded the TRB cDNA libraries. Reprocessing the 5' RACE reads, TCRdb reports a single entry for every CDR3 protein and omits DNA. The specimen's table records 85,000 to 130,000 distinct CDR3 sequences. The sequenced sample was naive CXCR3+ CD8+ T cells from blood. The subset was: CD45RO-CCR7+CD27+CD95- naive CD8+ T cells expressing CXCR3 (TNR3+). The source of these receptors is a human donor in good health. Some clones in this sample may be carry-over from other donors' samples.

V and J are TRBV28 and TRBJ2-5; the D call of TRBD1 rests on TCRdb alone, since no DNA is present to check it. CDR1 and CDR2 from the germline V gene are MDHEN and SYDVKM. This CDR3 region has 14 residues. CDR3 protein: CASSNHLQGGTQYF.

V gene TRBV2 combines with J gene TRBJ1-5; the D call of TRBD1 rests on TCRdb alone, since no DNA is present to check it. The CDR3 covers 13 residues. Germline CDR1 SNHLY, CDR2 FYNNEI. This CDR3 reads CASRGGSNQPQHF.

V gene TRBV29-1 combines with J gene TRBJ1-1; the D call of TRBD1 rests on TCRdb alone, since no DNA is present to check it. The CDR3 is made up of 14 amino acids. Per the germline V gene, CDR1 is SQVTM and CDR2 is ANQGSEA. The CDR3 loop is CSVEEIGQGPEAFF.

The CDR3 sequence: CASIGQSSYEQYF. The gene calls are TRBV28 and TRBJ2-7; TCRdb calls TRBD1, which cannot be checked without DNA. CDR3 size: 13 residues. Germline loops: CDR1 MDHEN, CDR2 SYDVKM.

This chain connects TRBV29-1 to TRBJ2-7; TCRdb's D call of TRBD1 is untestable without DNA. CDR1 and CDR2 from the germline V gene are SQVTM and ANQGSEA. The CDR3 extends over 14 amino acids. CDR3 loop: CSVEGHPGAYEQYF.